Presented here are 27 T cell receptor beta chains from one specimen sequenced in a study of OX40 agonist ivuxolimab in advanced cancers. Clones were read by immunoSEQ multiplex PCR, and TCRdb kept only the in-frame ones, dropping some. The sample holds under 95,000 clones, around nine tenths seen once. Sequenced material: CD4+ or CD8+ T cells sorted from blood, taken in a trial of the OX40 agonist ivuxolimab. Receptor source: an adult with an advanced solid tumor such as melanoma, head and neck, liver or kidney cancer.

The V gene is TRBV7-2, the J gene TRBJ2-1; D remains unclear. The CDR3 covers 13 residues. Deletions cut 2 bases from V and 10 bases from J, with 12 bases between. Germline CDR1 and CDR2: SGHTA and FQGNSA. The chain's CDR3 is CASSLIEQTEQFF. CDR3 DNA: TGTGCCAGCAGCTTAATTGAGCAGACAGAGCAGTTCTTC.

This clone appeared a single time. This CDR3 reads CASSLERGLGTDTQYF. Here the CDR3 DNA reads TGTGCCAGCAGCTTAGAGCGAGGGCTTGGCACAGATACGCAGTATTTT. The chain joins TRBV7-2 to TRBJ2-3, with D perhaps TRBD2 (5 bases). In germline, CDR1 is SGHTA, CDR2 FQGNSA. The CDR3 runs to 16 residues. Trimming left V 1 base short and J 1 base short, with 12 bases between.

This clone occurred a few times. The V call is TRBV5-1, the J call TRBJ2-3, with D possibly TRBD1 on 5 matching bases. Per the germline V gene, CDR1 is SGHRS and CDR2 is YFSETQ. The length of the CDR3 is 15 residues. V lost 1 base and J 2 bases, leaving 11 bases between the germline ends. For the CDR3, the DNA is TGCGCCAGCAGCTTGAGGGGCCAGTTCACAGATACGCAGTATTTT. Translation: CASSLRGQFTDTQYF. The full variable domain, completed using reference TRBV5-1 and TRBJ2-3, is KAGVTQTPRYLIKTRGQQVTLSCSPISGHRSVSWYQQTPGQGLQFLFEYFSETQRNKGNFPGRFSGRQFSNSRSEMNVSTLELGDSALYLCASSLRGQFTDTQYFGPGTRLTVL.

The V call is TRBV5-6, the J call TRBJ2-6, with 10 bases fitting TRBD2. This CDR3 has 18 amino acids. With V trimmed by 0 bases and J by 0 bases, 3 bases remained unmatched. Germline V gene sequence: CDR1 SGHDT, CDR2 YYEEEE. The chain's CDR3 is CASSLDASGGSGANVLTF. The DNA of the CDR3 is TGTGCCAGCAGCTTGGACGCTAGCGGGGGCTCTGGGGCCAACGTCCTGACTTTC.

This chain uses TRBV6-5 with TRBJ1-1, with 7 bases identical to TRBD1. From germline, CDR1 is MNHEY and CDR2 SVGAGI. The CDR3 is 14 amino acids. J lost 3 bases, V lost 7 bases, and 8 bases had no gene match. CDR3 sequence: CASTANDRDTEAFF. CDR3 in DNA: TGTGCCAGCACCGCTAACGACAGGGACACTGAAGCTTTCTTT.

As regards this clone: One end of the junction is discordant with germline, which a read error may explain. This chain uses TRBV2 with TRBJ2-7; 8 bases match TRBD2. The CDR3 consists of 10 residues. The germline CDR1 and CDR2 sequences are SNHLY and FYNNEI. The chain's CDR3 is CASSVLAADF. In DNA, the CDR3 is TGTGCCAGCAGTGTACTAGCGGCAGACTTC. The full variable domain, with the rest looked up from reference TRBV2 and TRBJ2-7, is EPEVTQTPSHQVTQMGQEVILRCVPISNHLYFYWYRQILGQKVEFLVSFYNNEISEKSEIFDDQFSVERPDGSNFTLKIRSTKLEDSAMYFCASSVLAADFGPGTRLTVT.

CDR3 residues: CASSIRYLNYGYTF. CDR3 DNA sequence: TGTGCCAGTAGTATCCGGTACCTCAACTATGGCTACACCTTC. The chain combines TRBV19 with TRBJ1-2; D is unresolved. CDR3 size: 14 residues. Germline V gene sequence: CDR1 LNHDA, CDR2 SQIVND (reference sequence). V was trimmed by 3 bases and J by 2 bases, leaving 10 bases between them.

The rearrangement links TRBV7-3 to TRBJ2-2; D is ambiguous. V was trimmed by 0 bases and J by 7 bases, leaving 3 bases between them. Germline values: CDR1 SGHTA, CDR2 FQGTGA. This CDR3 has 12 residues. The CDR3 DNA is TGTGCCAGCAGCTTAACAAACGGGGAGCTGTTTTTT. Protein product: CASSLTNGELFF.

This rearrangement joins TRBV5-4 to TRBJ2-1, with TRBD2 identical over 11 bases. From germline, CDR1 is SGHNT and CDR2 YYREEE (reference sequence). V lost 4 bases to trimming and J lost 7 bases; unmatched junction nucleotides: 7. There are 15 residues in the CDR3. The CDR3 reads CASSQTSGISNEQFF. Here the CDR3 DNA reads TGTGCCAGCAGCCAGACTAGCGGGATATCGAATGAGCAGTTCTTC. The entire variable domain, with the rest obtained from reference TRBV5-4 and TRBJ2-1, is as follows: ETGVTQSPTHLIKTRGQQVTLRCSSQSGHNTVSWYQQALGQGPQFIFQYYREEENGRGNFPPRFSGLQFPNYSSELNVNALELDDSALYLCASSQTSGISNEQFFGPGTRLTVL.

This chain joins TRBV28 and TRBJ2-1; 14 nucleotides line up with TRBD2. The CDR3 has 18 amino acids. Germline loops: CDR1 MDHEN, CDR2 SYDVKM. V trimming: 4 bases; J trimming: 7 bases; junction bases outside the gene matches: 12. CDR3 DNA: TGTGCCAGCAGTTCGAGACTCGGGACTAGCGGGGGTGGAAATGAGCAGTTCTTC. This translates into CASSSRLGTSGGGNEQFF. Looking up the rest from reference TRBV28 and TRBJ2-1 gives the full variable domain: DVKVTQSSRYLVKRTGEKVFLECVQDMDHENMFWYRQDPGLGLRLIYFSYDVKMKEKGDIPEGYSVSREKKERFSLILESASTNQTSMYLCASSSRLGTSGGGNEQFFGPGTRLTVL.

A single count supports this clone. The gene calls are TRBV4-3 and TRBJ1-2, with a possible D match to TRBD1 (5 bases). CDR3 length: 14 amino acids. V lost 0 bases, J lost 4 bases, and 9 bases lay in between. Germline V gene data show CDR1 as LGHNA and CDR2 as YSLEER. This chain's CDR3 is CASSQDGDPYGYTF. The CDR3 nucleotides are TGCGCCAGCAGCCAAGACGGGGACCCCTATGGCTACACCTTC.

The chain carries TRBV7-2 and TRBJ1-2; 7 bases match TRBD1. The CDR3 has 14 residues. Germline V gene lookup returns CDR1 SGHTA and CDR2 FQGNSA. With V trimmed by 5 bases and J by 8 bases, 11 bases remained unmatched. The CDR3 DNA sequence: TGTGCCAGCAGCCAAATCCGGGACAGAGGAGGCTACACCTTC. Translating it yields CASSQIRDRGGYTF.

This clone was seen only once. This chain links TRBV6-5 with TRBJ1-1; D is unresolved. CDR1 is MNHEY, CDR2 SVGAGI, per germline. Trimming took off 5 bases at V and 4 bases at J, with 14 bases between the two ends. The CDR3 contains 14 residues. In nucleotides, the CDR3 is TGTGCCAGCAGTGTGGACTGGGAGAGCACTGAAGCTTTCTTT. Translating gives CASSVDWESTEAFF.

This chain joins TRBV10-3 and TRBJ1-5; TRBD1 agrees at 12 bases. Looked up from germline, CDR1 is ENHRY and CDR2 is SYGVKD. With 4 bases clipped from V and 5 bases from J, the junction kept 3 bases outside the gene matches. This CDR3 comprises 15 residues. The CDR3 DNA sequence: TGTGCCATCAGTGGGGGACAGGGGGCGGATCAGCCCCAGCATTTT. This codes for CAISGGQGADQPQHF.

This chain joins TRBV5-1 and TRBJ1-1, with TRBD1 matching over 8 bases. This CDR3 is built from 15 residues. The V segment lost 4 bases and the J segment 0 bases; nucleotides outside the gene matches: 5. Germline CDR1 is SGHRS and CDR2 is YFSETQ. The CDR3 is CASSEGQGMNTEAFF. CDR3 bases: TGCGCCAGCAGCGAAGGACAGGGAATGAACACTGAAGCTTTCTTT. Filled out from reference TRBV5-1 and TRBJ1-1, the complete variable domain reads KAGVTQTPRYLIKTRGQQVTLSCSPISGHRSVSWYQQTPGQGLQFLFEYFSETQRNKGNFPGRFSGRQFSNSRSEMNVSTLELGDSALYLCASSEGQGMNTEAFFGQGTRLTVV.

V and J are TRBV7-6 and TRBJ2-3; D is uncertain. Trimming pared 5 bases from V and 2 bases from J, leaving 17 bases between. Germline V gives CDR1 SGHVS, CDR2 FNYEAQ. The CDR3 covers 16 residues. The CDR3 sequence: CASSRDMERTTDTQYF. The CDR3 DNA reads TGTGCCAGCAGCCGCGACATGGAAAGGACCACAGATACGCAGTATTTT.

J is TRBJ2-7 and V is TRBV6-5; TRBD1 agrees at 9 bases. CDR3 length: 16 amino acids. The germline gives CDR1 MNHEY, CDR2 SVGAGI. With 2 bases clipped from V and 6 bases from J, the junction kept 11 bases outside the gene matches. The CDR3 nucleotides read TGTGCCAGCAGTTACCTCGGGACAGGGAGGACGACCGAGCAGTACTTC. Translation: CASSYLGTGRTTEQYF.

This clone was found a few times. The V and J genes are TRBV2 and TRBJ1-2, with a tentative D call TRBD1 (5 bases). Trimming left V 0 bases short and J 8 bases short, with 10 bases between. From germline, CDR1 is SNHLY and CDR2 FYNNEI. The CDR3 is made up of 13 amino acids. The CDR3 here is CASSEAVGTGYTF. Here the CDR3 DNA reads TGTGCCAGCAGTGAAGCTGTAGGGACGGGCTACACCTTC.

The V call is TRBV6-1, the J call TRBJ1-1; no firm D call. The CDR3 length is 11 residues. V was shortened by 8 bases and J by 11 bases, with 15 bases between the two germline ends. Germline lookup yields CDR1 MNHNS and CDR2 SASEGT. The DNA for the CDR3 is TGTGCCAGCGGGAGGGATCTTACGGCTTTCTTT. Encoded protein: CASGRDLTAFF.

This chain links TRBV30 with TRBJ2-2, with a weak D call TRBD1 (5 bases). Germline V gives CDR1 GTSNPN, CDR2 SVGIG (reference sequence). V was pared by 3 bases and J by 2 bases, with 28 bases between. This CDR3 region has 20 residues. Written as DNA, the CDR3 is TGTGCCTGGAGAAGGGGTTCAGGGTTGGGTAGGGGAATAAACACCGGGGAGCTGTTTTTT. The encoded protein is CAWRRGSGLGRGINTGELFF.

The chain joins TRBV5-1 to TRBJ2-1; 9 nucleotides align to TRBD1. V lost 7 bases to trimming and J lost 4 bases; unmatched junction nucleotides: 6. The length of the CDR3 is 14 residues. Germline loops: CDR1 SGHRS, CDR2 YFSETQ. The CDR3 here is CASGTGIGYNEQFF. The CDR3 DNA reads as TGCGCCAGCGGGACAGGGATTGGGTACAATGAGCAGTTCTTC.

This sequence joins TRBV18 and TRBJ2-2; no clear D. The V and J ends lost 8 bases and 2 bases respectively, with 3 bases between them. There are 11 residues in the CDR3. Per the germline V gene, CDR1 is KGHSH and CDR2 is LQKENI. The CDR3 loop reads CASRNTGELFF. In DNA form, the CDR3 reads TGTGCCAGCCGAAACACCGGGGAGCTGTTTTTT.

J is TRBJ1-6 and V is TRBV28; 7 nucleotides agree with TRBD1. This CDR3 has 15 amino acids. Germline CDR1 and CDR2: MDHEN and SYDVKM. The V segment lost 5 bases and the J segment 9 bases; nucleotides outside the gene matches: 10. CDR3 protein: CASSPRTGYFSPLHF. CDR3 nucleotides: TGTGCCAGCAGTCCCAGGACAGGATATTTTTCACCCCTCCACTTT.

This sequence joins TRBV2 and TRBJ1-5; D remains unclear. The CDR3 spans 14 residues. Trimming removed 6 bases from V and 2 bases from J, with 11 bases in between. In germline, CDR1 is SNHLY, CDR2 FYNNEI. Written as DNA, the CDR3 is TGTGCCAGCAGGAACCAGCTGGGCAATCAGCCCCAGCATTTT. It translates to CASRNQLGNQPQHF.

V usage is TRBV30 and J usage is TRBJ2-5, with TRBD2 matching over 9 bases. CDR1 and CDR2 (germline): GTSNPN, SVGIG (reference sequence). The CDR3 has 13 amino acids. Losses at the gene ends were 7 bases for V and 3 bases for J; bases not matched to a gene: 6. Here the CDR3 reads CASSSGAKETQYF. CDR3 bases: TGTGCCTCTTCTAGCGGGGCGAAAGAGACCCAGTACTTC.

The chain joins TRBV7-2 to TRBJ2-1; 8 nucleotides agree with TRBD2. The V gene end was trimmed by 0 bases and the J gene end by 7 bases; junction bases not matched to a gene: 11. Per the germline V gene, CDR1 is SGHTA and CDR2 is FQGNSA. CDR3 length: 17 residues. The DNA of the CDR3 is TGTGCCAGCAGCTTAGCGGGGATTAGCGGGACATTAAATGAGCAGTTCTTC. Translating gives CASSLAGISGTLNEQFF.

The chain employs TRBV7-2 and TRBJ1-3; D is unresolved. Between the trimmed V and J ends, which lost 6 bases and 0 bases, there was a span of 12 bases. The CDR3 has 15 amino acids. The germline V gene encodes CDR1 SGHTA and CDR2 FQGNSA. CDR3 protein: CASSQQLLSGNTIYF. CDR3 in DNA: TGTGCCAGCAGTCAACAGCTACTCTCTGGAAACACCATATATTTT.